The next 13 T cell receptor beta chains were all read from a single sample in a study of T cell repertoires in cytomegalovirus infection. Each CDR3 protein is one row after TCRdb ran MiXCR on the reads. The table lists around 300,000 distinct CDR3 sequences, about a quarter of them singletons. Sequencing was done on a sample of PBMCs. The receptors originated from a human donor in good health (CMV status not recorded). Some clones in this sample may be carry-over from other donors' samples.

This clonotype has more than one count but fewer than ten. The CDR3 DNA reads as TGTGCCAGCAGTCACAGGGTGCGTAACGGGGAGCTGTTTTTT. As protein: CASSHRVRNGELFF. This chain connects TRBV12-3 or TRBV12-4 to TRBJ2-2; TRBD1 is a possible D gene (6 bases). V dropped 5 bases and J dropped 7 bases, with 14 bases sitting between them. CDR3 length equals 14 residues.

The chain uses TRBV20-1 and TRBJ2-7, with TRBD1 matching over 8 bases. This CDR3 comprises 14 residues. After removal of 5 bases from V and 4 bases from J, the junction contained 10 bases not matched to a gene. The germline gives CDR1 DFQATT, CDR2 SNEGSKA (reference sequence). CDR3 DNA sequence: TGCAGTGCTTCTCGACAGGGGTTTATTTACGAGCAGTACTTC. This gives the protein CSASRQGFIYEQYF.

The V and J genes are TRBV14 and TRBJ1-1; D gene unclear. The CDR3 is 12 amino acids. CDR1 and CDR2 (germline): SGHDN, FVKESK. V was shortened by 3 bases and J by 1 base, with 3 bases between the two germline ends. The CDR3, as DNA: TGTGCCAGCAGCCAGGAGAACACTGAAGCTTTCTTT. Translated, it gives CASSQENTEAFF.

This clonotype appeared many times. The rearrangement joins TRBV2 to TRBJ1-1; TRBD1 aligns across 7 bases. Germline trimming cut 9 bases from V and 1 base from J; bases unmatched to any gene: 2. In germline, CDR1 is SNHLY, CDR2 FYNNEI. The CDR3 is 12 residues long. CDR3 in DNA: TGTGCCAGTGGGGACAGGAACACTGAAGCTTTCTTT. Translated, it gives CASGDRNTEAFF.

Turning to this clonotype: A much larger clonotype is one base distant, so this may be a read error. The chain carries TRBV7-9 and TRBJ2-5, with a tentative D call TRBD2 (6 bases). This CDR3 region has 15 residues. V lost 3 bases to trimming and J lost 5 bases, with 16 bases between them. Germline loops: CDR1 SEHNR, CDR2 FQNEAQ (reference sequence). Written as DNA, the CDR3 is TGTGCCAGCAGCTTTAAGGGACTGCCATGGGAGACCCAGTACTTC. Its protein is CASSFKGLPWETQYF.

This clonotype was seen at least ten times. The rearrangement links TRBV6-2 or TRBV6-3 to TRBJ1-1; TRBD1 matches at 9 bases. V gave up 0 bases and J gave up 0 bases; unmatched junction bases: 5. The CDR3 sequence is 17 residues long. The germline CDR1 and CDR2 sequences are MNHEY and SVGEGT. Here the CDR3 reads CASSYSTGGGMNTEAFF. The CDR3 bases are TGTGCCAGCAGTTACTCGACAGGGGGGGGAATGAACACTGAAGCTTTCTTT.

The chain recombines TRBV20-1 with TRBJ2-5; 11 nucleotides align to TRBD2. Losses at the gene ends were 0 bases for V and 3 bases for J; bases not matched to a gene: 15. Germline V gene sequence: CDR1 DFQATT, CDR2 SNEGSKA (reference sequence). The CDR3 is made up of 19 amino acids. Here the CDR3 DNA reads TGCAGTGCTAGAGATCCTAGCGGGGGGCCCGCTTGCCTTAAAGAGACCCAGTACTTC. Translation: CSARDPSGGPACLKETQYF.

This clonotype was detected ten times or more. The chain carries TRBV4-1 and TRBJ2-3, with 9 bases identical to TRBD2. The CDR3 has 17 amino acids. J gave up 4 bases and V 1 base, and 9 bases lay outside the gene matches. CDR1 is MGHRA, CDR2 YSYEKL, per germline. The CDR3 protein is CASSQARAGGLADTQYF. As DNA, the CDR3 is TGCGCCAGCAGCCAAGCACGGGCGGGGGGGCTCGCAGATACGCAGTATTTT.

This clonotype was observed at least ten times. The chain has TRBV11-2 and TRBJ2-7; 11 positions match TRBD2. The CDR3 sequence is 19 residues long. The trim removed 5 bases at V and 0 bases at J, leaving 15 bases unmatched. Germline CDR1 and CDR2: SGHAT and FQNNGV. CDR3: CASSPPGLAGPGRSYEQYF. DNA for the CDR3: TGTGCCAGCAGCCCTCCCGGACTAGCGGGCCCGGGCCGCTCCTACGAGCAGTACTTC.

The CDR3 reads CASSLRTGRGTGELFF. The DNA of the CDR3 is TGCGCCAGCAGCCTCCGGACAGGGCGTGGGACCGGGGAGCTGTTTTTT. This chain joins TRBV5-1 and TRBJ2-2; TRBD1 aligns across 8 bases. In germline, CDR1 is SGHRS, CDR2 YFSETQ. Trimming removed 4 bases from V and 5 bases from J; junction bases left unmatched: 10. CDR3 length equals 16 residues.

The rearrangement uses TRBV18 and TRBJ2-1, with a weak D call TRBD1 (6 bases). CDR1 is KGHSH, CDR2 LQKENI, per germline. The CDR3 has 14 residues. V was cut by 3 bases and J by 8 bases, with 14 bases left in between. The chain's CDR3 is CASSPTTSGDEQFF. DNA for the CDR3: TGTGCCAGCTCACCGACTACCTCAGGGGATGAGCAGTTCTTC.

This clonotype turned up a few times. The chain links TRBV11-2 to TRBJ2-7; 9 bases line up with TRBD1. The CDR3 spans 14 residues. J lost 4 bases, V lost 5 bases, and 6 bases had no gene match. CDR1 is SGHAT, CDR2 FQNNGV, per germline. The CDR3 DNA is TGTGCCAGCAGCATATTCGACAGGGGGTACGAGCAGTACTTC. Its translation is CASSIFDRGYEQYF. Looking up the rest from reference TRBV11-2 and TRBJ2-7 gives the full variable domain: EAGVAQSPRYKIIEKRQSVAFWCNPISGHATLYWYQQILGQGPKLLIQFQNNGVVDDSQLPKDRFSAERLKGVDSTLKIQPAKLEDSAVYLCASSIFDRGYEQYFGPGTRLTVT.

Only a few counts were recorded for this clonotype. The CDR3: CASSQSPGTQYF. Written as DNA, the CDR3 is TGTGCCAGCAGCCAATCCCCAGGGACACAGTACTTC. The chain uses TRBV4-2 and TRBJ2-4; TRBD1 might be the D (6 bases). The CDR3 is made up of 12 amino acids. V lost 2 bases, J lost 13 bases, and 12 bases lay in between. CDR1 and CDR2 (germline): LGHNA, YNFKEQ.